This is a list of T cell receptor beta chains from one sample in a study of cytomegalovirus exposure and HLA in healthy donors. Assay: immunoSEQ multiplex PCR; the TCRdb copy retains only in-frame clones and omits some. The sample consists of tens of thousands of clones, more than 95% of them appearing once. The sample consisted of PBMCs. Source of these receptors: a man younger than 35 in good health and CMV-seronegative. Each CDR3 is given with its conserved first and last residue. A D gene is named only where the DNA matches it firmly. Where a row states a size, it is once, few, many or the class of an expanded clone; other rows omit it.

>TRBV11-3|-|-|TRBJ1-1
CASSLGVWGPNTEAFF
TGTGCCAGCAGCTTAGGCGTTTGGGGGCCGAACACTGAAGCTTTCTTT
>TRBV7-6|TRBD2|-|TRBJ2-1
CASSFGGRAYNEQFF
TGTGCCAGCAGCTTTGGCGGGAGGGCCTACAATGAGCAGTTCTTC
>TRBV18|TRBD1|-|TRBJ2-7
CASSPETGTDEQYF
TGTGCCAGCTCACCTGAGACAGGGACCGACGAGCAGTACTTC
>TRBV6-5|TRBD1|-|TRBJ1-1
CASSYPGQGEAFF
TGTGCCAGCAGTTACCCCGGACAGGGAGAAGCTTTCTTT
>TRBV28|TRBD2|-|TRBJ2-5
CASSFWGQGIAGEGETQYF
TGTGCCAGCAGTTTTTGGGGGCAGGGGATAGCGGGAGAAGGAGAGACCCAGTACTTC
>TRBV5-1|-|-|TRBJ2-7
CASSFSGAYEQYF
TGCGCCAGCAGCTTTTCGGGGGCCTACGAGCAGTACTTC
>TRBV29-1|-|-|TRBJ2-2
CSVEVGTLNTGELFF
TGCAGCGTTGAAGTCGGGACTTTGAACACCGGGGAGCTGTTTTTT
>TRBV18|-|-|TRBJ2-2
CASSPTSDTNTGELFF
TGTGCCAGCTCACCAACATCGGACACGAACACCGGGGAGCTGTTTTTT
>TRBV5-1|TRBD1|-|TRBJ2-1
CASSLRQGFNEQFF
TGCGCCAGCAGCTTAAGACAGGGATTCAATGAGCAGTTCTTC
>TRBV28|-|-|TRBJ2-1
CASGPGTPYNEQFF
TGTGCCAGCGGCCCCGGGACACCCTACAATGAGCAGTTCTTC
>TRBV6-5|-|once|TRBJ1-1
CASSYGGPTEAFF
TGTGCCAGCAGTTATGGGGGCCCTACTGAAGCTTTCTTT
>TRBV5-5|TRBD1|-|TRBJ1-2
CASSSTGYPGYGYTF
TGTGCCAGCAGCTCGACAGGGTATCCTGGCTATGGCTACACCTTC
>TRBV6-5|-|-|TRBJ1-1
CASEGRANTEAFF
TGTGCCAGCGAAGGGAGAGCGAACACTGAAGCTTTCTTT
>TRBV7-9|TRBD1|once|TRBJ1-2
CASSSMGQGMILGGYTF
TGTGCCAGCAGTTCAATGGGACAGGGTATGATACTCGGTGGCTACACCTTC
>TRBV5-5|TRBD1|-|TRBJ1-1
CASSPRQGVNTEAFF
TGTGCCAGCAGCCCCAGGCAGGGGGTGAACACTGAAGCTTTCTTT
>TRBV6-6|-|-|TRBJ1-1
CASSYLLNTEAFF
TGTGCCAGCAGTTACTTATTAAACACTGAAGCTTTCTTT
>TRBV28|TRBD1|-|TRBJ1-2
CASSSGQPPYGYTF
TGTGCCAGCAGTTCGGGACAGCCTCCTTATGGCTACACCTTC
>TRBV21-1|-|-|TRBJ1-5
CASSKNVREKVYSNQPQHF
TGTGCCAGCAGCAAAAACGTCCGAGAAAAAGTGTATAGCAATCAGCCCCAGCATTTT
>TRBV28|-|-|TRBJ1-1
CASSRRRGTEAFF
TGTGCCAGCAGTAGGAGGCGGGGAACTGAAGCTTTCTTT
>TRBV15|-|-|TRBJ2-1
CATSRPGTQGEQFF
TGTGCCACCAGCAGACCCGGGACACAAGGTGAGCAGTTCTTC
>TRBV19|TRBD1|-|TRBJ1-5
CASSIMGQELYSNQPQHF
TGTGCCAGTAGTATTATGGGACAGGAATTATATAGCAATCAGCCCCAGCATTTT
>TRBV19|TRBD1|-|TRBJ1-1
CASSIRGAYYTEAFF
TGTGCCAGTAGTATCAGGGGGGCCTACTACACTGAAGCTTTCTTT
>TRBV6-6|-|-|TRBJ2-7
CASSSSAQVRSYEQYF
TGTGCCAGCAGTTCGAGTGCACAGGTCCGCTCCTACGAGCAGTACTTC
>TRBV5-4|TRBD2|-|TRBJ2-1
CASSLLAGVRNEQFF
TGTGCCAGCAGCTTGCTAGCGGGAGTGAGGAATGAGCAGTTCTTC
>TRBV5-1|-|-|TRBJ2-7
CASSLVAGSASYEQYF
TGCGCCAGCAGCTTGGTGGCGGGCAGCGCCTCCTACGAGCAGTACTTC
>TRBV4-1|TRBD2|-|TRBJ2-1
CASSQEGAGGTYNEQFF
TGCGCCAGCAGCCAAGAAGGAGCGGGAGGAACCTACAATGAGCAGTTCTTC
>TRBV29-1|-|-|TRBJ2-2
CSVAGQTNTGELFF
TGCAGCGTCGCAGGACAGACGAACACCGGGGAGCTGTTTTTT
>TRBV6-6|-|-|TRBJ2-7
CASTGQTYEQYF
TGTGCCAGCACCGGACAGACCTACGAGCAGTACTTC
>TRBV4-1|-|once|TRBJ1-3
CASSQPTSGNTIYF
TGCGCCAGCAGCCAACCTACCTCTGGAAACACCATATATTTT
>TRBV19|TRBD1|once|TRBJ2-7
CASSMTGQGASYEQYF
TGTGCCAGTAGTATGACCGGACAGGGGGCTTCCTACGAGCAGTACTTC
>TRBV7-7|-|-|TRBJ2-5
CASSPSGSYQETQYF
TGTGCTAGCAGCCCCAGCGGCAGTTACCAAGAGACCCAGTACTTC
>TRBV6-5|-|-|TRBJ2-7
CASSPRGEQYF
TGTGCCAGCAGTCCCAGGGGCGAGCAGTACTTC
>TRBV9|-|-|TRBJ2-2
CASSVVGRNTGELFF
TGTGCCAGCAGCGTAGTCGGGAGGAACACCGGGGAGCTGTTTTTT